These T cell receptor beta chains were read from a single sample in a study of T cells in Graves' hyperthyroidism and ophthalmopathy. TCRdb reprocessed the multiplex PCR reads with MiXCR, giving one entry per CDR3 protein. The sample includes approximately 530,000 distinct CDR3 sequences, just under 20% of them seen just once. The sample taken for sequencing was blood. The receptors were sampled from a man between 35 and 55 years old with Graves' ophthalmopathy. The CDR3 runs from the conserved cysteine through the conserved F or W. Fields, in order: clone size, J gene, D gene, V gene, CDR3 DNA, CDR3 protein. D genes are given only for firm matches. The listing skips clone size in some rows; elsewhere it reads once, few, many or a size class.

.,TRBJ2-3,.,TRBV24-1,TGTGCCACCAGTGATTTTGGGGGGCCCACAGATACGCAGTATTTT,CATSDFGGPTDTQYF
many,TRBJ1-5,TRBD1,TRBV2,TGTGCCAGCAGTGGAGGGGACAGGAATCAGCCCCAGCATTTT,CASSGGDRNQPQHF
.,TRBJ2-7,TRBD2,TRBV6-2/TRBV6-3,TGTGCCAGCAGTCCAACCCCCTCACTAGGAGCGGGAGCGGGAGAGCAGTACTTC,CASSPTPSLGAGAGEQYF
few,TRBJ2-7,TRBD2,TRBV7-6,TGTGCCAGCAGCCCAAAGGCGGGAGGGCAATACGAGCAGTACTTC,CASSPKAGGQYEQYF
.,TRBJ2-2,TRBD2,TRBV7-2,TGTGCCAGCAGCGGGGGGGGGGGGGGGGTGAAGACCGGGGAGCTGTTTTTT,CASSGGGGGVKTGELFF
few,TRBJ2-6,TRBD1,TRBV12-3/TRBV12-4,TGTGCCAGCAGCCCTAACGTCTACAGGGGGCCACGCTCTGGGGCCAACGTCCTGACTTTC,CASSPNVYRGPRSGANVLTF
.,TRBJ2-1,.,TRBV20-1,TGCAGTGCTAGAACGCGAATAGCGTTCCACAATGAGCAGTTCTTC,CSARTRIAFHNEQFF
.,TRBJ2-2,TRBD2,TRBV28,TGTGCCAGCAGTCGGACTAGCGGGCGCCGGCCATGGGGGGAGCTGTTTTTT,CASSRTSGRRPWGELFF
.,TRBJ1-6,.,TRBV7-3,TGTGCCAGCAGCTCGCAGGGGAATAATTCACCCCTCCACTTT,CASSSQGNNSPLHF
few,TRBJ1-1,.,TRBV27,TGTGCCAGCACCGTAAGGGGGGTCGGGGACACTGAAGCTTTCTTT,CASTVRGVGDTEAFF